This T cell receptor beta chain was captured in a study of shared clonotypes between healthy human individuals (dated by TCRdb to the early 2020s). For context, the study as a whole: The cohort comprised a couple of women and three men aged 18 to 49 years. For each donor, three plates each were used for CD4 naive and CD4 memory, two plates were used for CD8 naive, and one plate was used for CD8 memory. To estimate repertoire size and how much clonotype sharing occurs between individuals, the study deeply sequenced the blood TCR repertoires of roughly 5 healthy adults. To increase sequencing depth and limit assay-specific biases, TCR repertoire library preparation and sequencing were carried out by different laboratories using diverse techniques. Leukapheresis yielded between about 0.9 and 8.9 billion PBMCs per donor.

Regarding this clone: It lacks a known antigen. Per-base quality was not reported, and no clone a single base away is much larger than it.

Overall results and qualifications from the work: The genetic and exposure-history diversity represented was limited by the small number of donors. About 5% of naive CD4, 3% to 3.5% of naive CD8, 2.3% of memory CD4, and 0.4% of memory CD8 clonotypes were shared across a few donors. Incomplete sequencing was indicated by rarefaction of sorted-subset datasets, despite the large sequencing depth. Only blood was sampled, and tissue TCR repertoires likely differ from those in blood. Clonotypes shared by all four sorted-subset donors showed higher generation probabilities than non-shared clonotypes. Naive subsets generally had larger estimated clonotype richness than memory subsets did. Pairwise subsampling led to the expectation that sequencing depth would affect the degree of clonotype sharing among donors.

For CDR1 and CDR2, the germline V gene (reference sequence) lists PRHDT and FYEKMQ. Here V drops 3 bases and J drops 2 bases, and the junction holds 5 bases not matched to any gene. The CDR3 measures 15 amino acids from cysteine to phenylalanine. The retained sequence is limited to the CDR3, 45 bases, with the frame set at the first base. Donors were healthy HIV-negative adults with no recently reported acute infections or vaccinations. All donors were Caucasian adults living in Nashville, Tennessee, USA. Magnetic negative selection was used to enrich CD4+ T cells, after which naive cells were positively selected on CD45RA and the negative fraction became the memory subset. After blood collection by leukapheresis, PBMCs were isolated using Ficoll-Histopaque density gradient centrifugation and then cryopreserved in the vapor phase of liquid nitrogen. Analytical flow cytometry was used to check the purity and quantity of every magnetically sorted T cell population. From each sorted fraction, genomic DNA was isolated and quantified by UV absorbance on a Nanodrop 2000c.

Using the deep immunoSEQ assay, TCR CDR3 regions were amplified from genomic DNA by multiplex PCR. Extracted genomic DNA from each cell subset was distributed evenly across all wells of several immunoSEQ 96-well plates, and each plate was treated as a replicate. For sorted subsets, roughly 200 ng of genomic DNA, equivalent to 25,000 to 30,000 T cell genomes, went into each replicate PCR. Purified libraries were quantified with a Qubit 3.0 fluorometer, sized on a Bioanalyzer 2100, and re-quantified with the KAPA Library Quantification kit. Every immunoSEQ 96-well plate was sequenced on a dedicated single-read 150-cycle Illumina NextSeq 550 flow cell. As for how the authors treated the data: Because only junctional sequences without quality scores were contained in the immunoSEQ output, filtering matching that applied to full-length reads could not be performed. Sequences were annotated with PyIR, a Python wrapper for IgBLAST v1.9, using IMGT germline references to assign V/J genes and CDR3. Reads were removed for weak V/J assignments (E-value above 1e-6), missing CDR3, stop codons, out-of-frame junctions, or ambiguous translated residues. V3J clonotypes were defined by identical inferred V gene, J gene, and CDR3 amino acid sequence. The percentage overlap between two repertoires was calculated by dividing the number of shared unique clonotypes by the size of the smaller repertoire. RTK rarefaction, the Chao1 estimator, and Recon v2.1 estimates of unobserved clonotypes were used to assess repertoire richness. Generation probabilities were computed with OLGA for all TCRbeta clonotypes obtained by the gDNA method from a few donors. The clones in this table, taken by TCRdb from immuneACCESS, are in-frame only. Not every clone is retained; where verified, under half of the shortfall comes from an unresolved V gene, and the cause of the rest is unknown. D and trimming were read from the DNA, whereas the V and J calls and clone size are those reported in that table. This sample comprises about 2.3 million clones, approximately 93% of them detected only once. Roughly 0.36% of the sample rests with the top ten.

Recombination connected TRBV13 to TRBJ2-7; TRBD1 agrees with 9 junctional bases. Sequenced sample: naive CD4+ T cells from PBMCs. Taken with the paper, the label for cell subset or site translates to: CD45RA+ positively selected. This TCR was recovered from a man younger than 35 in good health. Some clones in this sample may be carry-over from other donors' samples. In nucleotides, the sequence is TGTGCCAGCAGCTTTTGGGGACAGGGTCCCTACGAGCAGTACTTC. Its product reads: CASSFWGQGPYEQYF.